This T cell receptor (beta chain) was sequenced during a study of blood T cell repertoires in COVID-19. Looking at the study overall: In each case, the material was cDNA or gDNA derived from T cells, B-cell-depleted T cells, or PBMCs.

The CDR3 runs to 17 residues. CDR1 and CDR2 (germline): KGHSH, LQKENI. V dropped 2 bases and J dropped 1 base, with 17 bases sitting between them. Clones were sequenced by immunoSEQ multiplex PCR, and TCRdb holds only the in-frame ones, with some missing. The repertoire holds tens of thousands of clones, with 75% to 80% as singletons. The clonotype was recovered from a man aged 65 to 79 with COVID-19, enrolled during active disease. The rearrangement uses TRBV18 and TRBJ1-2; D uncertain. The specimen was peripheral blood. This CDR3 reads CASSPGSRFTSNYGYTF. The CDR3 region has the DNA TGTGCCAGCTCACCAGGATCTAGATTTACCAGTAACTATGGCTACACCTTC.